Presented here are 19 T cell receptor beta chains from one specimen sequenced in a study of persistence of HIV-infected CD4 T cells. This was the immunoSEQ version 4 assay in survey mode. Sequenced by immunoSEQ multiplex PCR; TCRdb stores in-frame clones only, minus some. The sample has about 7,000 clones, roughly three quarters seen once; the top ten hold roughly 70%. Lysates of CMV-infected fibroblasts at 10 ug/mL stimulated these cells. Sorting of responding CD4+ T cells relied on upregulated CD40 ligand together with CD69. These receptors have no known antigen. Sequencing used CD4+ T cells sorted from PBMCs after roughly 20-hour stimulation, obtained from a patient who received antiretroviral therapy. All receptors come from an adult woman with HIV who was CMV-seropositive.

This clone was observed a handful of times. This rearrangement joins TRBV5-4 to TRBJ1-2, with TRBD1 matching 8 bases. The CDR3 runs 12 residues. V trimming: 4 bases; J trimming: 8 bases; junction bases outside the gene matches: 4. Germline V lookup: CDR1 SGHNT, CDR2 YYREEE (reference sequence). The chain's CDR3 is CASSLRQGGYTF. In DNA form, the CDR3 reads TGTGCCAGCAGCCTCAGACAGGGGGGCTACACCTTC.

The J gene is TRBJ1-6, the V gene TRBV19; 8 bases fit TRBD1. CDR1 LNHDA and CDR2 SQIVND come from the germline V gene (reference sequence). There are 14 residues in the CDR3. The junction had 4 bases not matched to a gene; V was cut back by 5 bases and J by 7 bases. CDR3 protein: CASSADRGNSPLHF. The CDR3 nucleotides are TGTGCCAGTAGTGCCGACAGGGGAAATTCACCCCTCCACTTT.

This chain connects TRBV7-9 to TRBJ2-6; no definite D call. Germline lookup yields CDR1 SEHNR and CDR2 FQNEAQ (reference sequence). Trimming took off 3 bases at V and 10 bases at J, with 10 bases between the two ends. The CDR3 consists of 13 residues. The CDR3 DNA follows: TGTGCCAGCAGCTTTGGCGGTGGTAACGTCCTGACTTTC. As protein: CASSFGGGNVLTF.

V usage is TRBV4-3 and J usage is TRBJ2-7; 8 bases align to TRBD1. Per germline, CDR1 LGHNA and CDR2 YSLEER. The V and J ends lost 4 bases and 2 bases, in that order; junction bases with no gene match: 10. CDR3 length equals 16 residues. CDR3 amino acids: CASSRKGTGDPYEQYF. DNA for the CDR3: TGCGCCAGCAGCCGAAAAGGGACAGGCGATCCCTACGAGCAGTACTTC.

This clone was detected only once. The chain has TRBV28 and TRBJ2-7, with 13 bases that match TRBD2. J was trimmed by 7 bases and V by 6 bases; bases with no gene match: 9. The CDR3 is 15 amino acids. In germline, CDR1 is MDHEN, CDR2 SYDVKM. CDR3 amino acids: CASRRGLAGREEQYF. The CDR3 nucleotides are TGTGCCAGCAGGAGGGGACTAGCGGGGCGGGAGGAGCAGTACTTC.

The sample holds one count of this clone. This chain links TRBV3-1 (or the pseudogene TRBV3-2) with TRBJ1-2; the D is unclear. V lost 1 base and J lost 6, with 9 bases in between. The CDR3 extends over 13 amino acids. Germline V CDR1 and CDR2: LGHDT, YNNKEL (reference sequence). The CDR3 bases are TGTGCCAGCAGCCAAGGCAATTTACATGGCTACACCTTC. This sequence encodes CASSQGNLHGYTF.

The chain employs TRBV29-1 and TRBJ1-2; D may be TRBD1 (5 bases). Trimming cost V 6 bases and J 7 bases, with 21 bases left between them. The CDR3 consists of 14 residues. Germline loops: CDR1 SQVTM, CDR2 ANQGSEA. The CDR3: CSVLGMGDHFGYTF. The CDR3 DNA is TGCAGCGTCCTAGGGATGGGGGACCATTTTGGCTACACCTTC.

This clone has only a few counts. The J gene is TRBJ1-1, the V gene TRBV6-4; D is unresolved. Germline V lookup: CDR1 MRHNA, CDR2 SNTAGT. V was pared by 3 bases and J by 5 bases, with 10 bases between. The CDR3 length is 13 residues. The CDR3 loop reads CASSERVGTEAFF. The CDR3, as DNA: TGTGCCAGCAGTGAACGGGTGGGGACTGAAGCTTTCTTT.

The chain carries TRBV11-3 and TRBJ1-2; D may be TRBD1 (5 bases). The CDR3 runs to 15 residues. CDR1 SGHNT and CDR2 YENEEA come from the germline V gene. V lost 5 bases and J 5 bases, leaving 18 bases between the germline ends. CDR3 coding DNA: TGTGCCAGCAGCGCGGGGGGGACGGAGAGTTATGGCTACACCTTC. Translation gives CASSAGGTESYGYTF.

The J gene is TRBJ1-2, the V gene TRBV10-3, with TRBD1 identical over 11 bases. The CDR3 runs 16 residues. Looked up from germline, CDR1 is ENHRY and CDR2 is SYGVKD. Unmatched junction bases numbered 2, after V lost 0 bases and J lost 2 bases. CDR3 sequence: CAISESRDRGNYGYTF. For the CDR3, the DNA is TGTGCCATCAGTGAGTCGAGGGACAGGGGGAACTATGGCTACACCTTC.

V gene TRBV28 combines with J gene TRBJ2-5; TRBD2 is a possible D gene (6 bases). CDR3 length equals 15 residues. Trimming took off 2 bases at V and 4 bases at J, with 14 bases between the two ends. The germline V gene has CDR1 MDHEN and CDR2 SYDVKM. CDR3 DNA sequence: TGTGCCAGCAGTTTAAAGGCGGGAAACTTAGAGACCCAGTACTTC. Its translation is CASSLKAGNLETQYF.

The V call is TRBV24-1, the J call TRBJ2-2; D is ambiguous. CDR3 length equals 15 residues. Per germline, CDR1 KGHDR and CDR2 SFDVKD. Trimming stripped 5 bases from V and 3 bases from J, with 12 bases between. The chain's CDR3 is CATSAPVGYTGELFF. As DNA, the CDR3 is TGTGCCACCAGTGCCCCGGTAGGGTACACCGGGGAGCTGTTTTTT.

The chain recombines TRBV7-8 with TRBJ2-2; 7 nucleotides match TRBD1. There are 16 residues in the CDR3. With 5 bases clipped from V and 1 base from J, the junction kept 7 bases outside the gene matches. The V gene's germline CDR1 is SGHVS and CDR2 FQNEAQ. CDR3 DNA sequence: TGTGCCAGCAGCCCAAGACAGGGCCGGAACACCGGGGAGCTGTTTTTT. This gives the protein CASSPRQGRNTGELFF.

The rearrangement joins TRBV5-1 to TRBJ1-2; 7 bases line up with TRBD1. Germline V lookup: CDR1 SGHRS, CDR2 YFSETQ. With V trimmed by 3 bases and J by 3 bases, 5 bases remained unmatched. CDR3 length: 14 amino acids. The CDR3 reads CASSSGQDYYGYTF. The CDR3, as DNA: TGCGCCAGCAGCTCCGGACAGGATTACTATGGCTACACCTTC.

This clone was seen once. The chain couples TRBV3-1 (or the pseudogene TRBV3-2) to TRBJ1-1, with D possibly TRBD1 on 5 matching bases. This CDR3 is built from 12 residues. Germline V gene data show CDR1 as LGHDT and CDR2 as YNNKEL (reference sequence). Trimming stripped 5 bases from V and 5 bases from J, with 9 bases between. The CDR3: CASSSRVTEAFF. The CDR3 nucleotides read TGTGCCAGCAGCTCCAGGGTAACTGAAGCTTTCTTT.

The rearrangement links TRBV7-8 to TRBJ1-1; D call uncertain. CDR1 is SGHVS and CDR2 is FQNEAQ in the germline V gene. The V gene lost 7 bases and the J gene lost 1 base, with 10 bases spanning the gap. This CDR3 contains 13 residues. As DNA, the CDR3 is TGTGCCAGCACAATTGGAGGGAACACTGAAGCTTTCTTT. Translating gives CASTIGGNTEAFF.

V gene TRBV6-1 combines with J gene TRBJ2-2; perhaps TRBD2 as D (5 bases). The length of the CDR3 is 13 residues. Germline CDR1 and CDR2: MNHNS and SASEGT. The germline V and J ends were trimmed by 7 bases and 4 bases, with 10 bases remaining between them. The CDR3 loop is CASTNRGTGELFF. The DNA of the CDR3 is TGTGCCAGCACAAACCGGGGCACCGGGGAGCTGTTTTTT.

The chain recombines TRBV7-6 with TRBJ2-3; 7 bases fit TRBD1. Trimming cost V 5 bases and J 4 bases; bases outside gene matches: 6. Germline CDR1 SGHVS, CDR2 FNYEAQ. This CDR3 is 14 amino acids long. The CDR3 loop reads CASSRDSKADTQYF. CDR3 in DNA: TGTGCCAGCAGCCGGGACAGTAAGGCAGATACGCAGTATTTT.

The genes are TRBV6-1 and TRBJ1-2; D unclear. CDR1 is MNHNS and CDR2 is SASEGT in the germline V gene. Between the trimmed V and J ends, which lost 6 bases and 4 bases, there was a span of 12 bases. This CDR3 comprises 13 residues. CDR3 protein: CASSPGGPYGYTF. The CDR3 DNA follows: TGTGCCAGCAGCCCGGGAGGCCCCTATGGCTACACCTTC.